This T cell receptor (beta chain) is from a study of T-cell memory formation after mild COVID-19. The CDR3 runs 13 residues. Looked up from germline, CDR1 is KGHSH and CDR2 is LQKENI. The trim removed 5 bases at V and 2 bases at J, leaving 3 bases unmatched. One entry per CDR3 protein, called by TCRdb with MiXCR from the 5' RACE reads. The data show about 560,000 distinct CDR3 sequences, roughly 17% seen once. This clonotype was seen a handful of times. The source is an adult woman who had mild COVID-19 (a few samples of this study predate the infection). Cell type and time point are not known. Sequencing was carried out using PBMCs or a T cell subset sorted from them (not recorded which). This chain uses TRBV18 with TRBJ2-7, with TRBD1 matching 7 bases. The CDR3 nucleotides read TGTGCCAGCTCAAACCAGGGGGCCTACGAGCAGTACTTC. This sequence encodes CASSNQGAYEQYF.